This T cell receptor (beta chain) was sequenced during a study of cytomegalovirus exposure and HLA in healthy donors. PCR amplification relied on 60 Vbeta primers (plus 13 Jbeta primers). Clones were sequenced by immunoSEQ multiplex PCR, and TCRdb holds only the in-frame ones, with some missing. The sample has 130,000 to 150,000 clones, 80% to 85% seen once. Broader study findings: There were some V segments, including TRBV6-2 and TRBV6-3, excluded as indistinguishable.

CDR1 is MNHNS and CDR2 is SASEGT in the germline V gene. The length of the CDR3 is 13 residues. V shed 5 bases and J shed 3 bases, with 9 bases lying between them. Worth noting for this clone: No antigen is known for it.

The chain uses TRBV6-1 and TRBJ2-3, with D possibly matching TRBD1 (5 bases). The TCR was taken from a male donor in good health and CMV-seronegative. Material for sequencing was PBMCs. The CDR3 region has the DNA TGTGCCAGCAGTTTGTCAGGGACAGATACGCAGTATTTT. It translates to CASSLSGTDTQYF.